One and the same sample provided the 14 T cell receptor beta chains below, sequenced in a study of graft-versus-host responses after intestinal transplantation. No antigen has been identified for these receptors. Profiling relied on immunoSEQ multiplex PCR, and the TCRdb table lists in-frame clones only, not all of them. The sample consists of approximately 92,000 clones, 85% to 95% of them appearing once. Sequenced material: unstimulated CD8+ T cells sorted from spleen or lymph node cells, taken before intestinal transplant. The receptors shown here come from a human donor who received an intestinal transplant.

The rearrangement links TRBV27 to TRBJ1-1; 8 bases are a match to TRBD1. Germline-derived CDR1 and CDR2 are MNHEY and SMNVEV (reference sequence). Trimming took 2 bases from V and 5 from J; bases not matched to a gene: 7. The CDR3 is 15 residues long. The CDR3 DNA reads as TGTGCCAGCAGTTTAACAGGGGGGGGTAAGACTGAAGCTTTCTTT. Amino acid sequence: CASSLTGGGKTEAFF.

This chain uses TRBV5-5 with TRBJ2-2; D not resolved. V was pared by 0 bases and J by 9 bases, with 3 bases between. The CDR3 is made up of 11 amino acids. Germline CDR1 is SGHKS and CDR2 is YYEKEE (reference sequence). The CDR3 sequence is CASSLVRELFF. CDR3 coding DNA: TGTGCCAGCAGCTTGGTTCGGGAGCTGTTTTTT.

V gene TRBV19 combines with J gene TRBJ2-2; 7 nucleotides line up with TRBD1. The germline CDR1 and CDR2 sequences are LNHDA and SQIVND (reference sequence). V was clipped by 10 bases and J by 5 bases; unmatched bases: 13. The CDR3 runs to 15 residues. CDR3 amino acids: CATNDRVGRTGELFF. The CDR3 DNA reads as TGTGCCACCAATGACAGGGTGGGGAGAACCGGGGAGCTGTTTTTT.

The gene calls are TRBV29-1 and TRBJ2-7; 8 nucleotides line up with TRBD1. Germline V gene sequence: CDR1 SQVTM, CDR2 ANQGSEA. The CDR3 has 13 residues. V lost 6 bases to trimming and J lost 2 bases; unmatched junction nucleotides: 6. In nucleotides, the CDR3 is TGCAGCGTGAGCGACAGGGGCCCCTACGAGCAGTACTTC. It yields the protein CSVSDRGPYEQYF.

The chain has TRBV5-4 and TRBJ2-7; tentatively, D is TRBD1 (5 bases). Trimming pared 2 bases from V and 1 base from J, leaving 10 bases between. Germline CDR1 SGHNT, CDR2 YYREEE (reference sequence). The CDR3 is 14 amino acids. CDR3 sequence: CASSFFSGSYEQYF. CDR3 DNA sequence: TGTGCCAGCAGCTTTTTTTCAGGGTCCTACGAGCAGTACTTC.

The chain uses TRBV27 and TRBJ2-4; 7 bases line up with TRBD2. This CDR3 is built from 13 residues. Germline CDR1 is MNHEY and CDR2 is SMNVEV (reference sequence). J gave up 7 bases and V 3 bases, and 3 bases lay outside the gene matches. CDR3 DNA sequence: TGTGCCAGCAGTTTGGGGAGGGCCAACATTCAGTACTTC. This sequence encodes CASSLGRANIQYF.

The chain has TRBV27 and TRBJ2-5; 11 bases map to TRBD1. Germline V gene sequence: CDR1 MNHEY, CDR2 SMNVEV (reference sequence). J gave up 11 bases and V 5 bases, and 10 bases lay outside the gene matches. This CDR3 comprises 14 residues. CDR3 in amino acids: CASSVGQGASEQYF. CDR3 bases: TGTGCCAGCAGTGTCGGACAGGGGGCGAGTGAGCAGTACTTC.

The chain's CDR3 is CASSPGGDEQFF. The CDR3 DNA reads as TGTGCCAGCAGCCCAGGTGGGGATGAGCAGTTCTTC. The J gene is TRBJ2-1, the V gene TRBV6-5; D not resolved. Germline V lookup: CDR1 MNHEY, CDR2 SVGAGI. This CDR3 has 12 residues. Deletions cut 6 bases from V and 8 bases from J, with 11 bases between.

The chain employs TRBV6-5 and TRBJ1-1; D is ambiguous. CDR1 is MNHEY, CDR2 SVGAGI, per germline. The ends were cut back, 4 bases at V and 1 base at J, with 7 bases in the middle. This CDR3 comprises 13 residues. The CDR3 loop is CASSWVTNTEAFF. CDR3 sequence (DNA): TGTGCCAGCAGTTGGGTCACGAACACTGAAGCTTTCTTT.

This clone was counted a single time. This rearrangement joins TRBV6-1 to TRBJ2-1, with D perhaps TRBD1 (6 bases). The V gene lost 4 bases and the J gene lost 6 bases, with 16 bases spanning the gap. This CDR3 contains 15 residues. Germline V gene data show CDR1 as MNHNS and CDR2 as SASEGT. The CDR3 DNA is TGTGCCAGCAGTGTCGGACAGCATACTTCCAATGAGCAGTTCTTC. Translated: CASSVGQHTSNEQFF.

This clone was recorded a few times. The CDR3 loop reads CASSHAGGNEQYF. As DNA, the CDR3 is TGTGCCAGCAGCCATGCGGGCGGCAACGAGCAGTACTTC. This chain links TRBV14 with TRBJ2-7; the D gene is possibly TRBD2 (5 bases). Germline values: CDR1 SGHDN, CDR2 FVKESK. V was clipped by 3 bases and J by 5 bases, with 11 bases between them. CDR3 length: 13 amino acids.

J is TRBJ2-1 and V is TRBV7-9, with a possible D match to TRBD1 (5 bases). The CDR3 is 15 amino acids. Trimming pared 5 bases from V and 6 bases from J, leaving 17 bases between. Germline loops: CDR1 SEHNR, CDR2 FQNEAQ (reference sequence). The CDR3 nucleotides are TGTGCCAGCAGCCCAGACCCCCCAGGGCTCAATGAGCAGTTCTTC. This gives the protein CASSPDPPGLNEQFF.

This clone was seen once. The J gene is TRBJ2-4, the V gene TRBV15; 9 bases are shared with TRBD2. Germline V gives CDR1 LNHNV, CDR2 YYDKDF (reference sequence). V dropped 0 bases and J dropped 2; count of bases not matched to a gene: 14. The CDR3 length is 20 residues. The CDR3 here is CATSRDPVGGGAGSKNIQYF. CDR3 DNA: TGTGCCACCAGCAGAGATCCCGTCGGCGGGGGGGCCGGGTCCAAAAACATTCAGTACTTC.

J is TRBJ2-1 and V is TRBV19; D unclear. The CDR3 loop spans 12 amino acids. Trimming shortened V by 5 bases and J by 1 base, and 3 bases separated the two germline ends. Germline V gives CDR1 LNHDA, CDR2 SQIVND (reference sequence). The CDR3 DNA is TGTGCCAGTAGTGGGTCCTACAATGAGCAGTTCTTC. Residues: CASSGSYNEQFF.